This TCR beta chain was sequenced during a study of blood T cells in healthy people across ages. Whenever a sample was processed, at least 7 million PBMCs were isolated. A sample-barcoded 5' primer and a J-beta primer mix were used in a second PCR of roughly 6 to 11 cycles. Via MiXCR, TCRdb re-called the 5' RACE reads, giving one row per CDR3 protein. The sample has fewer than 900,000 distinct CDR3 sequences, roughly 49% seen once; the top ten hold around a third. Study-wide results and caveats: One million T cells yielded diversity estimates that were considered underestimates.

V shed 7 bases and J shed 2 bases, with 8 bases lying between them. The CDR3 has 11 residues. Germline CDR1 and CDR2: DFQATT and SNEGSKA (reference sequence). Regarding this clonotype: Its target is not known.

This TCR was sampled from a woman aged 60 to 75 in good health. The sequenced sample was blood. The J gene is TRBJ1-1, the V gene TRBV20-1; D gene uncertain. CDR3 sequence reads: CSGYGNTEAFF. CDR3 DNA sequence: TGCAGTGGATACGGCAACACTGAAGCTTTCTTT.